The clone carrying this T cell receptor (beta chain) was counted between two and nine times. Antigen: not known. CFSE-labeled sorted T cells met regulatory or mature dendritic cells for over 4 days. The repertoire was sequenced with immunoSEQ multiplex PCR; TCRdb's copy has only in-frame clones and lacks some. This sample has more than 9,500 clones, with about nine tenths found just once. Germline CDR1 is SGDLS and CDR2 is YYNGEE. The V end was cut by 1 base, the J end by 8 bases, with 9 bases between. This CDR3 has 12 amino acids. The data were taken from a study of regulatory dendritic cells for organ transplantation. Points from the study as a whole: Of resting T cell subsets, memory CD8+ had the most alloreactive clonotypes.

The rearrangement uses TRBV9 and TRBJ1-2; the D is unclear. The sequence was collected from a human donor in good health. Material for sequencing was naive CD8+ T cells from blood cultured with regulatory dendritic cells. As to subset: CD45RA+ naive T cells. The CDR3 DNA reads as TGTGCCAGCAGCGTACCGGGAGCCGGCTACACCTTC. This encodes CASSVPGAGYTF.